Listed below are T cell receptor beta chains from one sample, sequenced in a study of blood T cell repertoires in COVID-19. Some clones are missing from TCRdb's copy, which holds only in-frame ones; the method was immunoSEQ multiplex PCR. Of about 90,000 clones in the sample, roughly four fifths were seen once. Input material: peripheral blood. The receptors shown here come from a human donor in a cohort sampled during active COVID-19. Each CDR3 is given with its conserved first and last residue. A D gene is named only where the DNA matches it firmly. Some rows have no size entry. The others give once, few or many, or a class for an expanded clone.

d_call,j_call,v_call,clone_size,cdr3_nt,cdr3_aa
TRBD1,TRBJ1-6,TRBV28,NA,TGTGCCAGCAGTTCAGGGGGCGAAGAGGATTCACCCCTCCACTTT,CASSSGGEEDSPLHF
TRBD2,TRBJ2-1,TRBV5-1,NA,TGCGCCAGCAGCTTAGTACTAGCGGGGAACAATGAGCAGTTCTTC,CASSLVLAGNNEQFF
TRBD1,TRBJ1-5,TRBV18,NA,TGTGCCAGCTCCCTTGGGACAGCTTATAGCAATCAGCCCCAGCATTTT,CASSLGTAYSNQPQHF
NA,TRBJ1-1,TRBV9,NA,TGTGCCAGCAGCTCCTACAGGGAAACTGAAGCTTTCTTT,CASSSYRETEAFF
NA,TRBJ1-1,TRBV5-8,NA,TGTGCCAGCAGCTTGGGACAAATGAACACTGAAGCTTTCTTT,CASSLGQMNTEAFF
TRBD2,TRBJ2-3,TRBV6-5,NA,TGTGCCAGCAGGACCCTAGCGGGGGGGGCAGATACGCAGTATTTT,CASRTLAGGADTQYF
NA,TRBJ2-4,TRBV19,NA,TGTGCCAGTAGTCCATACAGGGTTGACGACAAAAACATTCAGTACTTC,CASSPYRVDDKNIQYF
NA,TRBJ2-1,TRBV5-1,NA,TGCGCCAGCAGCTTGGCCGGTGCGCGTGAGCAGTTCTTC,CASSLAGAREQFF
TRBD2,TRBJ2-5,TRBV3-1/TRBV3-2,NA,TGTGCCAGCAGCCCTAATGGACTAGAAAAGACCCAGTACTTC,CASSPNGLEKTQYF
NA,TRBJ2-1,TRBV6-2/TRBV6-3,once,TGTGCCAGCAGTTACGGTGGACAGTCTGCTAATGAGCAGTTCTTC,CASSYGGQSANEQFF
TRBD1,TRBJ2-7,TRBV6-6,NA,TGTGCCAGCAGTTTGGACAGGGGAATCAACGAGCAGTACTTC,CASSLDRGINEQYF
TRBD1,TRBJ2-7,TRBV9,few,TGTGCCAGCAGCAGGCAGACAGGGTTCGAGCAGTACTTC,CASSRQTGFEQYF
NA,TRBJ2-7,TRBV7-2,NA,TGTGCCAGCAGCCCCTGGACTTACACATACGAGCAGTACTTC,CASSPWTYTYEQYF
TRBD1,TRBJ1-6,TRBV5-1,few,TGCGCCAGCAGCCCAACCGGGACAGTCTCACCCCTCCACTTT,CASSPTGTVSPLHF
TRBD1,TRBJ2-1,TRBV19,NA,TGTGCCAGTAGTATAGGCGGAGGCAGACAGGGGTACAATGAGCAGTTCTTC,CASSIGGGRQGYNEQFF
TRBD2,TRBJ2-1,TRBV24-1,NA,TGTGCCACCAGTGATGGGGAGGGGTACAATGAGCAGTTCTTC,CATSDGEGYNEQFF
NA,TRBJ1-4,TRBV19,few,TGTGCCAGTCGGTTCGGGGGTGGAACTAATGAAAAACTGTTTTTT,CASRFGGGTNEKLFF
TRBD1,TRBJ2-1,TRBV6-4,NA,TGTGCCAGCAGTGAACCGGGACAGGGTAGCAATGAGCAGTTCTTC,CASSEPGQGSNEQFF
NA,TRBJ1-1,TRBV18,NA,TGTGCCAGCTCACCCGACGGACAGCAGAACACTGAAGCTTTCTTT,CASSPDGQQNTEAFF
NA,TRBJ1-1,TRBV14,NA,TGTGCCAGCAGCCCGTGGGGGAGGCCGAACACTGAAGCTTTCTTT,CASSPWGRPNTEAFF
NA,TRBJ2-6,TRBV6-6,NA,TGTGCCAGCAGTAGACTGAGGGCTGGGGCCAACGTCCTGACTTTC,CASSRLRAGANVLTF
NA,TRBJ2-3,TRBV2,NA,TGTGCCAGCAGTGGGCAGTATTCAGATACGCAGTATTTT,CASSGQYSDTQYF
NA,TRBJ2-6,TRBV7-3,NA,TGTGCCAGCAGGGAGAACAGGGTCGCCGGGGCCAACGTCCTGACTTTC,CASRENRVAGANVLTF
NA,TRBJ1-1,TRBV18,NA,TGTGCCAGCTCATCGAACCCACAGGGTACTGAAGCTTTCTTT,CASSSNPQGTEAFF
NA,TRBJ1-1,TRBV7-9,NA,TGTGCCAGCAGCTTATCACCCTACCTGAACACTGAAGCTTTCTTT,CASSLSPYLNTEAFF
TRBD1,TRBJ2-1,TRBV5-1,few,TGCGCCAGCAGCCCGAACGACAGGGAGAGTAATGAGCAGTTCTTC,CASSPNDRESNEQFF
NA,TRBJ1-4,TRBV30,NA,TGTGCCTGGAGTGTATTGAGGGCAGATGAAAAACTGTTTTTT,CAWSVLRADEKLFF
NA,TRBJ1-4,TRBV21-1,once,TGTGCCAGCAGCACACCCGACGATGGGTCGAGGAGAGAACTGTTTTTT,CASSTPDDGSRRELFF
NA,TRBJ2-1,TRBV3-1/TRBV3-2,once,TGTGCCAGCAGCCTACTACCTAGCGAGCAGTTCTTC,CASSLLPSEQFF
NA,TRBJ2-1,TRBV13,few,TGTGCCAGCAGCATTGGTATCGGGAATGAGCAGTTCTTC,CASSIGIGNEQFF
TRBD2,TRBJ2-1,TRBV18,NA,TGTGCCAGCTCAGCAGCGGGAAGCTCCTACAATGAGCAGTTCTTC,CASSAAGSSYNEQFF
NA,TRBJ1-6,TRBV5-1,NA,TGCGCCAGCAGCGGCTCCGGGACTGAGAATTCACCCCTCCACTTT,CASSGSGTENSPLHF
NA,TRBJ2-7,TRBV5-1,NA,TGCGCCAGCAGCTTGGCAGCTACTGCCGGGGAGCAGTACTTC,CASSLAATAGEQYF
TRBD1,TRBJ1-2,TRBV4-2,NA,TGTGCCAGCAGGGACTGGACAGGATATGGCTACACCTTC,CASRDWTGYGYTF
NA,TRBJ2-5,TRBV6-5,NA,TGTGCCAGCAGAACTACCGGCGGGGAATTCGAGACCCAGTACTTC,CASRTTGGEFETQYF
NA,TRBJ2-7,TRBV7-9,NA,TGTGCCAGCAGCTTACCCGGGACAACCTACGAGCAGTACTTC,CASSLPGTTYEQYF
NA,TRBJ2-7,TRBV7-9,NA,TGTGCCAGCAGCTCGACAGGCCGATCCCTCTACGAGCAGTACTTC,CASSSTGRSLYEQYF
TRBD1,TRBJ1-2,TRBV4-2,NA,TGTGCCAGCAGCCAAGGGGAGGACAGGGGGATCTATGGCTACACCTTC,CASSQGEDRGIYGYTF
TRBD2,TRBJ2-1,TRBV24-1,NA,TGTGCCACCAGTGATGAACGGGGGGGGAGTGAGCAGTTCTTC,CATSDERGGSEQFF
TRBD1,TRBJ1-1,TRBV9,once,TGTGCCAGCAGCGCACAGGGGGTCGTCACTGAAGCTTTCTTT,CASSAQGVVTEAFF
NA,TRBJ1-5,TRBV25-1,NA,TGTGCCAGCAGTGAATACACAGCCAATCAGCCCCAGCATTTT,CASSEYTANQPQHF
TRBD1,TRBJ1-4,TRBV6-6,many,TGTGCCAGCAACTCCGGGACAGGGGCCGAAAAACTGTTTTTT,CASNSGTGAEKLFF
TRBD1,TRBJ1-4,TRBV27,NA,TGTGCCAGCAGTGCCGGGACAGGGAGGGAAAAACTGTTTTTT,CASSAGTGREKLFF
TRBD1,TRBJ1-2,TRBV11-2,NA,TGTGCCAGCAGCCCTGGACAGGGCTATGGCTACACCTTC,CASSPGQGYGYTF
TRBD1,TRBJ2-7,TRBV6-5,NA,TGTGCCAGCACCACGGGACAGGGAACCTACGAGCAGTACTTC,CASTTGQGTYEQYF
TRBD2,TRBJ2-2,TRBV9,NA,TGTGCCAGCAGCGTAGTCCCCAGCGGGGGGGCCAGCGCCGGGGAGCTGTTTTTT,CASSVVPSGGASAGELFF
TRBD1,TRBJ2-7,TRBV11-1,NA,TGTGCCAGCAGCCCGGACAGGGCGAGAGGCGAGCAGTACTTC,CASSPDRARGEQYF
TRBD2,TRBJ2-2,TRBV5-1,NA,TGCGCCAGCAGCTTCCCGGGGGGCACCGGGGAGCTGTTTTTT,CASSFPGGTGELFF
NA,TRBJ1-2,TRBV6-4,NA,TGTGCCAGCAGTGACGGGGGGTCGCACGGATCTAACTATGGCTACACCTTC,CASSDGGSHGSNYGYTF
NA,TRBJ2-2,TRBV5-1,NA,TGCGCCAGCAGCTTCGAGACGAACACCGGGGAGCTGTTTTTT,CASSFETNTGELFF